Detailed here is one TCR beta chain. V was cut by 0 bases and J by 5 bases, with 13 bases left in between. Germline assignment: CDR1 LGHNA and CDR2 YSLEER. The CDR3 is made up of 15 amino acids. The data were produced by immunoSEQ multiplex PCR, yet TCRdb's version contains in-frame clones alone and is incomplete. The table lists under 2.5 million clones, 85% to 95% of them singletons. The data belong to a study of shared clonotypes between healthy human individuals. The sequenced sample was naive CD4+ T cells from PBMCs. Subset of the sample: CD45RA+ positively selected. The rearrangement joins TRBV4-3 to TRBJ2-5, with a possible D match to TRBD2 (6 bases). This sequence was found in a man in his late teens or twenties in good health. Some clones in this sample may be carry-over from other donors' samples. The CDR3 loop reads CASSQDLRGGETQYF. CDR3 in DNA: TGCGCCAGCAGCCAAGATTTACGGGGAGGTGAGACCCAGTACTTC.